Listed below are T cell receptor beta chains from one sample, sequenced in a study of blood T cell repertoires in COVID-19. Clones were read by immunoSEQ multiplex PCR, and TCRdb kept only the in-frame ones, dropping some. The sample lists about 42,000 clones, approximately 79% occurring once. The source material was peripheral blood. Receptor source: a woman aged 80 or over with acute or convalescent COVID-19. Each CDR3 is given with its conserved first and last residue. A D gene is named only where the DNA matches it firmly.

v_gene	d_gene	j_gene	CDR3nt	CDR3aa
TRBV9	TRBD2	TRBJ2-1	TGTGCCAGCAGCGCCCAACCGGGACTAGCGGGAGACGAGCAGTTCTTC	CASSAQPGLAGDEQFF
TRBV6-4	-	TRBJ2-3	TGTGCCAGCAGTGACCGGGGATCCACGAGGGATACGCAGTATTTT	CASSDRGSTRDTQYF
TRBV30	TRBD2	TRBJ2-1	TGTGCCTGGAGTGTCACTAGCGGGTTCCAGTTCTTC	CAWSVTSGFQFF
TRBV6-2/TRBV6-3	TRBD2	TRBJ2-1	TGTGCCAGCAGTTCCCAGCTAGCGGGAAAGGGGGCTACGAGGAATGAGCAGTTCTTC	CASSSQLAGKGATRNEQFF
TRBV10-2	-	TRBJ1-6	TGCGCCAGCGCCCAACGATGGGAGGTGGGAAATTCACCCCTCCACTTT	CASAQRWEVGNSPLHF
TRBV25-1	-	TRBJ2-7	TGTGCCAGCAGTGTCCACAGGGAGCAGTACTTC	CASSVHREQYF
TRBV5-4	-	TRBJ2-3	TGTGCCAGCAGCTTGGATCCCGCCCTAACGGATACGCAGTATTTT	CASSLDPALTDTQYF
TRBV5-1	TRBD1	TRBJ1-4	TGCGCCAGCAGCATTGACAGGAGGGGGCTTGAAAAACTGTTTTTT	CASSIDRRGLEKLFF
TRBV27	-	TRBJ1-2	TGTGCCAGCAGTTTACTGGCCCACGCTAACTATGGCTACACCTTC	CASSLLAHANYGYTF
TRBV6-2/TRBV6-3	-	TRBJ2-2	TGTGCCAGCAGTTTAGCGAGTACCGGGGAGCTGTTTTTT	CASSLASTGELFF
TRBV18	TRBD1	TRBJ1-2	TGTGCCAGCTCACCACAGGGACAGACACTCACCTTC	CASSPQGQTLTF
TRBV5-1	TRBD2	TRBJ2-7	TGCGCCAGCAGCCAAACAGCGGGAGACGAGCAGTACTTC	CASSQTAGDEQYF
TRBV7-3	-	TRBJ1-2	TGTGCCAGCAGCTTAACGGCGGGGTCCGATGGCTACACCTTC	CASSLTAGSDGYTF
TRBV4-3	-	TRBJ2-3	TGCGCCAGCAGCCACGACGGACATCCCACAGATACGCAGTATTTT	CASSHDGHPTDTQYF
TRBV7-8	TRBD1	TRBJ1-1	TGTGCCAGCAGCGGACAGGTTAACACTGAAGCTTTCTTT	CASSGQVNTEAFF
TRBV12-3/TRBV12-4	TRBD1	TRBJ1-5	TGTGCCAGCAGGGGGACAGAAAATCAGCCCCAGCATTTT	CASRGTENQPQHF
TRBV29-1	-	TRBJ2-7	TGCAGCGTTGAAGATCGGGACTCTTCATACGAGCAGTACTTC	CSVEDRDSSYEQYF
TRBV5-1	-	TRBJ2-7	TGCGCCAGCAGTTCCCGGGGGTCCTACGAGCAGTACTTC	CASSSRGSYEQYF